The 10 T cell receptor beta chains below all came from one sample that was sequenced in a study of cytomegalovirus exposure and HLA in healthy donors. The table came from immunoSEQ multiplex PCR; TCRdb's copy has only in-frame clones and leaves some out. The table includes 110,000 or so clones, around 83% detected once. Input material: PBMCs. These receptors were obtained from a woman younger than 30 in good health and CMV-seropositive.

The chain employs TRBV2 and TRBJ2-5; 9 bases map to TRBD2. The germline V gene has CDR1 SNHLY and CDR2 FYNNEI. With 3 bases clipped from V and 2 bases from J, the junction kept 7 bases outside the gene matches. The CDR3 extends over 16 amino acids. The CDR3 DNA follows: TGTGCCAGCAGTGAGCGGGGGGGCCGTCCACAAGAGACCCAGTACTTC. It codes for CASSERGGRPQETQYF.

V is TRBV12-5 and J is TRBJ2-1; TRBD1 matches at 7 bases. The CDR3 sequence is 15 residues long. With V trimmed by 2 bases and J by 2 bases, 3 bases remained unmatched. Germline CDR1 is LGHNT and CDR2 is FRNRAP. The CDR3 nucleotides are TGTGCTAGTGGTTTGTCAGGGGGACCCTACAATGAGCAGTTCTTC. Translating gives CASGLSGGPYNEQFF.

J is TRBJ2-3 and V is TRBV6-6, with 9 bases fitting TRBD1. The CDR3 has 15 amino acids. The V gene end was trimmed by 6 bases and the J gene end by 1 base; junction bases not matched to a gene: 5. Germline loops: CDR1 MNHNY, CDR2 SVGAGI (reference sequence). CDR3 DNA: TGTGCCAGCAGCCTCCGGACAGGGGGCACAGATACGCAGTATTTT. It translates to CASSLRTGGTDTQYF.

The gene calls are TRBV4-1 and TRBJ2-7; 12 bases align to TRBD2. The CDR3 spans 16 residues. V was pared by 3 bases and J by 5 bases, with 8 bases of the junction left unmatched. Germline loops: CDR1 MGHRA, CDR2 YSYEKL. CDR3 nucleotides: TGCGCCAGCAGCCACCCTCTAGCGGGAGGGCCTAACGAGCAGTACTTC. Translated: CASSHPLAGGPNEQYF.

The chain uses TRBV5-4 and TRBJ2-1; D unclear. Trimming pared 0 bases from V and 7 bases from J, leaving 11 bases between. The CDR3 runs to 14 residues. In germline, CDR1 is SGHNT, CDR2 YYREEE (reference sequence). The CDR3 nucleotides read TGTGCCAGCAGCTTGGGGCAGGCTGGTAATGAGCAGTTCTTC. Translating it yields CASSLGQAGNEQFF. The complete variable domain, with remaining parts taken from reference TRBV5-4 and TRBJ2-1, reads ETGVTQSPTHLIKTRGQQVTLRCSSQSGHNTVSWYQQALGQGPQFIFQYYREEENGRGNFPPRFSGLQFPNYSSELNVNALELDDSALYLCASSLGQAGNEQFFGPGTRLTVL.

The CDR3 reads CASSSGRNEQFF. CDR3 sequence (DNA): TGTGCCAGCAGCTCAGGCCGCAATGAGCAGTTCTTC. The chain employs TRBV11-2 and TRBJ2-1; D gene unclear. In germline, CDR1 is SGHAT, CDR2 FQNNGV. The CDR3 has 12 residues. V was pared by 4 bases and J by 6 bases, with 7 bases between.

The chain employs TRBV7-3 and TRBJ2-1, with TRBD2 matching 8 bases. The V gene end was trimmed by 8 bases and the J gene end by 7 bases; junction bases not matched to a gene: 13. The germline V gene has CDR1 SGHTA and CDR2 FQGTGA. The CDR3 is 15 residues long. The CDR3 reads CASGTQAGVGNEQFF. The CDR3 nucleotides are TGTGCCAGCGGGACTCAAGCGGGAGTAGGTAATGAGCAGTTCTTC.

The rearrangement links TRBV9 to TRBJ2-3, with 7 bases matching TRBD2. Looked up from germline, CDR1 is SGDLS and CDR2 is YYNGEE. The junction had 4 bases not matched to a gene; V was cut back by 3 bases and J by 0 bases. This CDR3 has 15 residues. CDR3 coding DNA: TGTGCCAGCAGCGATAGGCGGGGGAGCACAGATACGCAGTATTTT. It translates to CASSDRRGSTDTQYF.

V usage is TRBV29-1 and J usage is TRBJ1-1, with D possibly TRBD1 on 6 matching bases. Germline V gives CDR1 SQVTM, CDR2 ANQGSEA. Trimming left V 3 bases short and J 4 bases short, with 12 bases between. The CDR3 has 13 amino acids. CDR3 protein: CSVDHKGGTEAFF. For the CDR3, the DNA is TGCAGCGTTGACCACAAAGGGGGCACTGAAGCTTTCTTT.

V gene TRBV19 combines with J gene TRBJ2-3; TRBD1 matches 8 bases. Per the germline V gene, CDR1 is LNHDA and CDR2 is SQIVND (reference sequence). With V trimmed by 3 bases and J by 3 bases, 11 bases remained unmatched. This CDR3 spans 17 amino acids. The CDR3 DNA reads as TGTGCCAGTAGTATGGGGATCCGGACAGGGCTTACAGATACGCAGTATTTT. Protein sequence: CASSMGIRTGLTDTQYF.